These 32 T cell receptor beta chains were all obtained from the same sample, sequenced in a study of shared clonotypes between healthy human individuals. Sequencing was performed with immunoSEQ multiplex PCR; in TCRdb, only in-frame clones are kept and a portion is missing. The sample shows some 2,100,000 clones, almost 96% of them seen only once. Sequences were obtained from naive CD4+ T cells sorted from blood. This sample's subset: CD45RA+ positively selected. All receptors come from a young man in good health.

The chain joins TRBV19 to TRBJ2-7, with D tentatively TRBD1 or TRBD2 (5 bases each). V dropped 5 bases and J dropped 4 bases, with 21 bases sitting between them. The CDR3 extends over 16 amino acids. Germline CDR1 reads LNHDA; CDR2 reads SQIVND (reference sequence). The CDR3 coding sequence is TGTGCCAGTAGTCGGCCGGGACCTTCCGCATTGTACGAGCAGTACTTC. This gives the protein CASSRPGPSALYEQYF. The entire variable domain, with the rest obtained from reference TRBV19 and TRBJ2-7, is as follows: DGGITQSPKYLFRKEGQNVTLSCEQNLNHDAMYWYRQDPGQGLRLIYYSQIVNDFQKGDIAEGYSVSREKKESFPLTVTSAQKNPTAFYLCASSRPGPSALYEQYFGPGTRLTVT.

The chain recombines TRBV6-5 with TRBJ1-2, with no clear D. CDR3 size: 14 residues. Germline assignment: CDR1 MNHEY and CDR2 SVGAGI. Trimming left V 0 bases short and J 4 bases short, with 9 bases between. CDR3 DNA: TGTGCCAGCAGTTACTCGGCAGAATTCTATGGCTACACCTTC. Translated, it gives CASSYSAEFYGYTF.

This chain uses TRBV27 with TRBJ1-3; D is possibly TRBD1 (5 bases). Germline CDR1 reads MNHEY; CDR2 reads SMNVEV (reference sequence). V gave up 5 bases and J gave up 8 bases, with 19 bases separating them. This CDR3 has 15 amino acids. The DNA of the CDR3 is TGTGCCAGCAGTCCACCGGACACGCATCCAGACACCATATATTTT. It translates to CASSPPDTHPDTIYF.

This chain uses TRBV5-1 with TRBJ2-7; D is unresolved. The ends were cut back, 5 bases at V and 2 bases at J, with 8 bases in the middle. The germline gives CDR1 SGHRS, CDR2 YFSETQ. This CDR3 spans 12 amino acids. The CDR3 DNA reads TGCGCCAGCAGGTCAGATGCCTACGAGCAGTACTTC. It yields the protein CASRSDAYEQYF.

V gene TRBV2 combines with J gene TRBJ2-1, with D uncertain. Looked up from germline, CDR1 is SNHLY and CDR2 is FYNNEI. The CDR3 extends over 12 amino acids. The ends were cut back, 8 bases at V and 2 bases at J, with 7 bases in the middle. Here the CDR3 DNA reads TGTGCCAGCGGACGTGCCTACAATGAGCAGTTCTTC. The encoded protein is CASGRAYNEQFF.

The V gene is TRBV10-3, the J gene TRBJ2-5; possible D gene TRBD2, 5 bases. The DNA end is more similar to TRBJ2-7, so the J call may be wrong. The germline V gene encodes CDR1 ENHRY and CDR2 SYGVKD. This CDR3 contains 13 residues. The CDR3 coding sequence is TGTGCCATCAGTGAGTCCCCCGGGGACGAGCAGTACTTC. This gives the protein CAISESPGDEQYF.

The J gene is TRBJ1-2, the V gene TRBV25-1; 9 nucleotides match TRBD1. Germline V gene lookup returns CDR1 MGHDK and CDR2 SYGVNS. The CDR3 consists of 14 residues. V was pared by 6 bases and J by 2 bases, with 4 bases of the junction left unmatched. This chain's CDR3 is CASRRTGANYGYTF. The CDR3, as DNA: TGTGCCAGCAGAAGGACAGGGGCGAACTATGGCTACACCTTC.

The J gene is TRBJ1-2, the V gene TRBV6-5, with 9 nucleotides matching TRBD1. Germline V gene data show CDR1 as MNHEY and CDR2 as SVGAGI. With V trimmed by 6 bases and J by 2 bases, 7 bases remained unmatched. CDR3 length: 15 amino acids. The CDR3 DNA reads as TGTGCCAGCAGCCTAGACAGGGGGTCCAACTATGGCTACACCTTC. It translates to CASSLDRGSNYGYTF.

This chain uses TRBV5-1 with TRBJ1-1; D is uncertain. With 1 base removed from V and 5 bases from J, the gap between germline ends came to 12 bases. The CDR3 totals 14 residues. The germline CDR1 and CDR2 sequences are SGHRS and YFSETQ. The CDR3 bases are TGCGCCAGCAGCTTGATCGGTTTTAAAACTGAAGCTTTCTTT. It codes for CASSLIGFKTEAFF.

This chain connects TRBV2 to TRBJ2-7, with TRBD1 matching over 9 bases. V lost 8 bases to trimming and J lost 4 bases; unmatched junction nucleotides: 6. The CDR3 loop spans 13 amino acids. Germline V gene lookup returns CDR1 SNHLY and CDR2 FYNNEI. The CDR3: CASWGDREYEQYF. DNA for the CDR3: TGTGCCAGCTGGGGGGACAGGGAATACGAGCAGTACTTC.

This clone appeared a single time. DNA for the CDR3: TGTGCCAGCCGCCCTGCGGACAGGGGGAACTATGGCTACACCTTC. Protein sequence: CASRPADRGNYGYTF. V gene TRBV6-1 combines with J gene TRBJ1-2, with 10 positions matching TRBD1. The CDR3 loop spans 15 amino acids. Unmatched junction bases numbered 8, after V lost 8 bases and J lost 2 bases. Germline V lookup: CDR1 MNHNS, CDR2 SASEGT.

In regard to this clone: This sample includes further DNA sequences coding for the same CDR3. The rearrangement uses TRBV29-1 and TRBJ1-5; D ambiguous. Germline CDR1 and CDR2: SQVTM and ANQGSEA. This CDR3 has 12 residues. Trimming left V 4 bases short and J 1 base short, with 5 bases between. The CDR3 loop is CSVGGSNQPQHF. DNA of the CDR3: TGCAGCGTTGGAGGGAGCAATCAGCCCCAGCATTTT.

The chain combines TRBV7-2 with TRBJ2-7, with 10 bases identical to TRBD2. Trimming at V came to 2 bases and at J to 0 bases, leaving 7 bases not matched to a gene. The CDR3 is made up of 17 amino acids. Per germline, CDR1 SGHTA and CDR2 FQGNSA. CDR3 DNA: TGTGCCAGCAGCTTAAAAGCGGGACTAGCGCTCTCCTACGAGCAGTACTTC. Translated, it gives CASSLKAGLALSYEQYF. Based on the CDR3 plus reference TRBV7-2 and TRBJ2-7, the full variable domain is GAGVSQSPSNKVTEKGKDVELRCDPISGHTALYWYRQSLGQGLEFLIYFQGNSAPDKSGLPSDRFSAERTGGSVSTLTIQRTQQEDSAVYLCASSLKAGLALSYEQYFGPGTRLTVT.

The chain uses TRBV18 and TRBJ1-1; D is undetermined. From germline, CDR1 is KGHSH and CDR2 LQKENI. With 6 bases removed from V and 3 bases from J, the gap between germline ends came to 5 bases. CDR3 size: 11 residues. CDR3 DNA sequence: TGTGCCAGCTCGAAGGACACTGAAGCTTTCTTT. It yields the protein CASSKDTEAFF.

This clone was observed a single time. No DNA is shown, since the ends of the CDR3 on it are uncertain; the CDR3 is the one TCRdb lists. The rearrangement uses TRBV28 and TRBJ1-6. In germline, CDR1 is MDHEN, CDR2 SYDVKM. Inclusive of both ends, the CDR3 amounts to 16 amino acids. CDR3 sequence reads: CASSSSGGPSDSPLHF.

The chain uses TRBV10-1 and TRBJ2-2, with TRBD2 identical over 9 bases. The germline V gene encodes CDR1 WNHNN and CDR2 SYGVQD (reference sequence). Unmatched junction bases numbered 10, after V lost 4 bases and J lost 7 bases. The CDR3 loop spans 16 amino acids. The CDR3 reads CASSGPAGGQGGELFF. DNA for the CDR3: TGCGCCAGCAGTGGTCCAGCGGGGGGCCAAGGCGGGGAGCTGTTTTTT.

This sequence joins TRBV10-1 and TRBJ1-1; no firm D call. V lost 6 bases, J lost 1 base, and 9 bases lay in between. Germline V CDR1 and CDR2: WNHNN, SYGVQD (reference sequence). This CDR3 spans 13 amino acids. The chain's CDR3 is CASSQSRNTEAFF. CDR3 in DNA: TGCGCCAGCAGCCAAAGCCGGAACACTGAAGCTTTCTTT.

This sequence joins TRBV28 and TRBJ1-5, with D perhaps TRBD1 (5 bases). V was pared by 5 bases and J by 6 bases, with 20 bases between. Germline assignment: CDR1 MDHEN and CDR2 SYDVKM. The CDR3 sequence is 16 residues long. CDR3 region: CASSPRTGPMGQPQHF. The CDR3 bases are TGTGCCAGCAGTCCTCGAACAGGCCCGATGGGTCAGCCCCAGCATTTT.

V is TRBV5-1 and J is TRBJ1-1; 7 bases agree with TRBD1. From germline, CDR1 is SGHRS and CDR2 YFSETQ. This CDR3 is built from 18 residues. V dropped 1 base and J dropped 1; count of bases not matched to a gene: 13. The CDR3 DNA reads TGCGCCAGCAGCTTGTTGGGGACAGTATCGCTAAGGAACACTGAAGCTTTCTTT. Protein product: CASSLLGTVSLRNTEAFF.

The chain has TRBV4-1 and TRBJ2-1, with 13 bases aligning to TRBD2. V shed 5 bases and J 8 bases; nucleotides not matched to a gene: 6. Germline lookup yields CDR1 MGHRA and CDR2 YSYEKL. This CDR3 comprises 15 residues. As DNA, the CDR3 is TGCGCCAGCAGCAAACTAGCGGGGGGGCCGGATGAGCAGTTCTTC. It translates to CASSKLAGGPDEQFF.

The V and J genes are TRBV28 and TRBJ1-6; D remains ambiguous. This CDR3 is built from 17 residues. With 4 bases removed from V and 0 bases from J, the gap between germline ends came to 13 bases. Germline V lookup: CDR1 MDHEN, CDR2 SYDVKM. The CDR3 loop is CASSSPGPSSYNSPLHF. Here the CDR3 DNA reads TGTGCCAGCAGTTCCCCGGGCCCTAGCTCCTATAATTCACCCCTCCACTTT.

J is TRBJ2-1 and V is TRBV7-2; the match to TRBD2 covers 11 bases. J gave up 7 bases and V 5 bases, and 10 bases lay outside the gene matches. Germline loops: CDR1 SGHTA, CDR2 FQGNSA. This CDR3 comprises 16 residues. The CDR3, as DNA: TGTGCCAGCAGCCCTGGACTAGCGGGTACGGAAAATGAGCAGTTCTTC. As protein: CASSPGLAGTENEQFF.

In DNA, the CDR3 is TGTGCCAGCAGTCTTCGCCGGGACCCTGGGGCATTTGAGCAGTTCTTC. Its translation is CASSLRRDPGAFEQFF. This rearrangement joins TRBV2 to TRBJ2-1, with D perhaps given as TRBD1 or TRBD2 (5 bases each). The CDR3 is 16 amino acids. Per germline, CDR1 SNHLY and CDR2 FYNNEI. Deletions cut 5 bases from V and 9 bases from J, with 23 bases between.

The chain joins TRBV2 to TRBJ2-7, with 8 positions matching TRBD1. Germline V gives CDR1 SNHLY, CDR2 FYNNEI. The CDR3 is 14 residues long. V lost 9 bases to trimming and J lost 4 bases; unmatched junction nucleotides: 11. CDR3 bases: TGTGCCAGTGACCTCGGACAGGGATGGTACGAGCAGTACTTC. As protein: CASDLGQGWYEQYF.

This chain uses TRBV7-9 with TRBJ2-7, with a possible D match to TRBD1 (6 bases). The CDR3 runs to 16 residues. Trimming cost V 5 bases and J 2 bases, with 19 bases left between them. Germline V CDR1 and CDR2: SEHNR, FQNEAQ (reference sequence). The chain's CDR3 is CASSSSTSRDTYEQYF. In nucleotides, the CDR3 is TGTGCCAGCAGCAGCAGCACGTCCCGGGACACCTACGAGCAGTACTTC.

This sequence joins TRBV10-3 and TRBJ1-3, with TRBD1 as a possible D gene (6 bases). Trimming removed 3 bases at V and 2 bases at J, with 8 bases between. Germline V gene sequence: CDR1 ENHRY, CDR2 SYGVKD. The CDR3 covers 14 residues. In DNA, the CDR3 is TGTGCCATCAGTGACGGGGGGCCTGGAAACACCATATATTTT. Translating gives CAISDGGPGNTIYF.

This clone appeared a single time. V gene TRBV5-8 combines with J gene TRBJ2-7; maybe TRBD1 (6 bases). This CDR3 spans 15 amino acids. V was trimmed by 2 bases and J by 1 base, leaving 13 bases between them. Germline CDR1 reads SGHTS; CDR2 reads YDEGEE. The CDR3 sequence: CASSFPGQLSYEQYF. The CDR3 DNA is TGTGCCAGCAGCTTCCCTGGACAGTTATCCTACGAGCAGTACTTC.

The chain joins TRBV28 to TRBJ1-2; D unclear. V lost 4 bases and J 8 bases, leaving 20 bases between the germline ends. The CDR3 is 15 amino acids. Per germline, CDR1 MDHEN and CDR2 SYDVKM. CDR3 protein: CASSSEGLHRRGYTF. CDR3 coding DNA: TGTGCCAGCAGTTCAGAGGGCCTCCATCGTCGGGGCTACACCTTC.

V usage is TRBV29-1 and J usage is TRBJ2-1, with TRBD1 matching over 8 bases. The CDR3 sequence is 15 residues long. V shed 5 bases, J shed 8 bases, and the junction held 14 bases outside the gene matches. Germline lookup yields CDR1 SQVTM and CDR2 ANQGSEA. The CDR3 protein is CSVNLDRGKADEQFF. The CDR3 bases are TGCAGCGTTAACCTTGACAGGGGTAAAGCCGATGAGCAGTTCTTC.

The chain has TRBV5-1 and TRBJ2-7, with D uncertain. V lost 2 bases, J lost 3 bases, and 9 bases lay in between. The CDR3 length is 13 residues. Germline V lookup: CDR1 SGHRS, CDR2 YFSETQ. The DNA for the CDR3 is TGCGCCAGCAGCTTTCGGTCGTTCTACGAGCAGTACTTC. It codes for CASSFRSFYEQYF. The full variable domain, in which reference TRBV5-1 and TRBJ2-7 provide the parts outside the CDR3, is KAGVTQTPRYLIKTRGQQVTLSCSPISGHRSVSWYQQTPGQGLQFLFEYFSETQRNKGNFPGRFSGRQFSNSRSEMNVSTLELGDSALYLCASSFRSFYEQYFGPGTRLTVT.

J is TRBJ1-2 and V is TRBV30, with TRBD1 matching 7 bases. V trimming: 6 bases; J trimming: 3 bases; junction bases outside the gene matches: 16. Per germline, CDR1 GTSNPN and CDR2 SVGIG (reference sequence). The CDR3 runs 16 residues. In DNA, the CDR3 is TGTGCCTGCACTGATCGAACGACAGGGCGTTACTATGGCTACACCTTC. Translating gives CACTDRTTGRYYGYTF.

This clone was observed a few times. CDR3 region: CASSPAGRNSPLHF. CDR3 in DNA: TGTGCCAGCAGCCCGGCGGGGCGGAATTCACCCCTCCACTTT. The rearrangement joins TRBV14 to TRBJ1-6, with a possible D match to TRBD1 (5 bases). The CDR3 is 14 residues long. The germline V gene encodes CDR1 SGHDN and CDR2 FVKESK. V lost 4 bases and J 7 bases, leaving 11 bases between the germline ends.